This T cell receptor beta chain was sequenced during a study of graft-versus-host responses after intestinal transplantation. The wider study: Transplants were multivisceral, liver-intestinal, or isolated intestinal. Study-level points and caveats: An association linked early post-transplant HvG declines with peak circulating GvH clone levels.

The trim removed 3 bases at V and 3 bases at J, leaving 1 base unmatched. The CDR3 length is 14 residues. Germline V CDR1 and CDR2: LNHNV, YYDKDF (reference sequence). Here immunoSEQ multiplex PCR was the method, and the copy in TCRdb shows in-frame clones only, minus some. The sample yields 15,000 to 18,000 clones, around 74% seen once. Once graft tissue had been processed, intraepithelial and lamina propria lymphocytes were released. Remarks on this clone: The target antigen is unknown.

This receptor was obtained from a human patient who received an intestinal transplant, so some T cells may come from the graft donor. This chain connects TRBV15 to TRBJ2-7; 11 nucleotides align to TRBD2. The source was ileum tissue, collected 14 days after transplant. CDR3 bases: TGTGCCACCAGCAGGACTAGCGGGAACTACGAGCAGTACTTC. This codes for CATSRTSGNYEQYF.